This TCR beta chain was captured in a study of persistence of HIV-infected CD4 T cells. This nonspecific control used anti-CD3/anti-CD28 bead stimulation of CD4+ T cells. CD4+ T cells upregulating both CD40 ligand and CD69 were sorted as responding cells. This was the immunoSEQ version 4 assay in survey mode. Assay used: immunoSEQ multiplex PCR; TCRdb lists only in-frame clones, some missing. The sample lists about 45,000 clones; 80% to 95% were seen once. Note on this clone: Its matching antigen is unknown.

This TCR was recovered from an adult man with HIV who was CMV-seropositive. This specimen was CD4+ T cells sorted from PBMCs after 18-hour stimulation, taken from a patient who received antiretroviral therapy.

The CDR3 DNA reads as TGTGCCAGCAGCTTTCGACTGACAGGCACAGATACGCAGTATTTT. It yields the protein CASSFRLTGTDTQYF. The genes are TRBV7-2 and TRBJ2-3, with D maybe TRBD1 (5 bases). The CDR3 extends over 15 amino acids. CDR1 SGHTA and CDR2 FQGNSA come from the germline V gene. V lost 3 bases and J 1 base, leaving 11 bases between the germline ends.